A selection of T cell receptor beta chains follows, all from one sample in a study of blood T cell repertoires in COVID-19. TCRdb's table, derived via immunoSEQ multiplex PCR, lists solely in-frame clones and lacks some. The data show roughly 270,000 clones, 85% seen once. Sequencing was performed on peripheral blood. These receptors were obtained from a man aged 50 to 59 with active or convalescent COVID-19. Both conserved end residues are part of each CDR3. D genes are given only for firm matches. Only part of the rows carry a size: once, few, many, or a class if the clone is expanded.

v_call: TRBV6-5; d_call: NA; j_call: TRBJ1-4; clone_size: once; cdr3_nt: TGTGCCAGCAGTTACGCGGCAACTAATGAAAAACTGTTTTTT; cdr3_aa: CASSYAATNEKLFF
v_call: TRBV10-1; d_call: TRBD2; j_call: TRBJ2-3; clone_size: NA; cdr3_nt: TGCGCCAGCAGTAGACTAGCGGGGGGCACAGATACGCAGTATTTT; cdr3_aa: CASSRLAGGTDTQYF
v_call: TRBV7-9; d_call: NA; j_call: TRBJ2-5; clone_size: NA; cdr3_nt: TGTGCCAGCAGCCCCCGGCGGATTCCCCAAGAGACCCAGTACTTC; cdr3_aa: CASSPRRIPQETQYF
v_call: TRBV2; d_call: TRBD1; j_call: TRBJ2-6; clone_size: NA; cdr3_nt: TGTGCCAGCAGTACAGGGGGCGGTGGGGCCAACGTCCTGACTTTC; cdr3_aa: CASSTGGGGANVLTF
v_call: TRBV15; d_call: TRBD2; j_call: TRBJ2-7; clone_size: NA; cdr3_nt: TGTGCCACCAGCAGACCGGGACTAGCAACCGAGCAGTACTTC; cdr3_aa: CATSRPGLATEQYF
v_call: TRBV30; d_call: NA; j_call: TRBJ1-5; clone_size: NA; cdr3_nt: TGTGCCTGGGGGGCGGGGGGCACGATCAATCAGCCCCAGCATTTT; cdr3_aa: CAWGAGGTINQPQHF
v_call: TRBV6-5; d_call: TRBD1; j_call: TRBJ1-2; clone_size: NA; cdr3_nt: TGTGCCAGCAGTACCCCAGGGGGGAAGAACTATGGCTACACCTTC; cdr3_aa: CASSTPGGKNYGYTF
v_call: TRBV25-1; d_call: TRBD1; j_call: TRBJ1-6; clone_size: NA; cdr3_nt: TGTGCCAGCAGCAAGGGGGCCGGGACAGGGTTCTCACCCCTCCACTTT; cdr3_aa: CASSKGAGTGFSPLHF
v_call: TRBV2; d_call: NA; j_call: TRBJ1-1; clone_size: NA; cdr3_nt: TGTGCCAGCAAACAGGGTTCTGCCACCGAAGCTTTCTTT; cdr3_aa: CASKQGSATEAFF
v_call: TRBV27; d_call: NA; j_call: TRBJ1-2; clone_size: once; cdr3_nt: TGTGCCAGCAGTTTGGGGACACCTAACTATGGCTACACCTTC; cdr3_aa: CASSLGTPNYGYTF
v_call: TRBV19; d_call: NA; j_call: TRBJ2-3; clone_size: NA; cdr3_nt: TGTGCCAGTAGTATAAAGGCGGTAGCCCGCACAGATACGCAGTATTTT; cdr3_aa: CASSIKAVARTDTQYF
v_call: TRBV11-2; d_call: NA; j_call: TRBJ1-1; clone_size: NA; cdr3_nt: TGTGCCAGCAGCTTAGTCCAGGGAGGTATGGGGAACACTGAAGCTTTCTTT; cdr3_aa: CASSLVQGGMGNTEAFF
v_call: TRBV6-2/TRBV6-3; d_call: NA; j_call: TRBJ1-2; clone_size: NA; cdr3_nt: TGTGCCAGCAGTTACGGCCCGCGGAACTATGGCTACACCTTC; cdr3_aa: CASSYGPRNYGYTF
v_call: TRBV4-2; d_call: NA; j_call: TRBJ1-3; clone_size: NA; cdr3_nt: TGTGCCAGCAGCGCCGACCGGAGTGGTGGAAACACCATATATTTT; cdr3_aa: CASSADRSGGNTIYF
v_call: TRBV30; d_call: NA; j_call: TRBJ1-2; clone_size: NA; cdr3_nt: TGTGCCTGGAGTCCACAGGGCGCAAGCTACACCTTC; cdr3_aa: CAWSPQGASYTF
v_call: TRBV19; d_call: NA; j_call: TRBJ2-2; clone_size: NA; cdr3_nt: TGTGCCAGTAGGGCAAGCGGCGCGAACACCGGGGAGCTGTTTTTT; cdr3_aa: CASRASGANTGELFF
v_call: TRBV19; d_call: TRBD2; j_call: TRBJ2-1; clone_size: NA; cdr3_nt: TGTGCCAGTAGTATAGATGTGCGGGAGGGTAAGCAGTTCTTC; cdr3_aa: CASSIDVREGKQFF
v_call: TRBV2; d_call: NA; j_call: TRBJ2-4; clone_size: NA; cdr3_nt: TGTGCCAGCAGTGCCAGTAGGGGAGCCAAAAACATTCAGTACTTC; cdr3_aa: CASSASRGAKNIQYF
v_call: TRBV28; d_call: NA; j_call: TRBJ1-1; clone_size: NA; cdr3_nt: TGTGCCAGCAGCCTCGGACTCCAGACGGCCTTT; cdr3_aa: CASSLGLQTAF
v_call: TRBV7-2; d_call: TRBD2; j_call: TRBJ2-2; clone_size: NA; cdr3_nt: TGTGCCAGCAGCCCCAGGACTAGCGGGGGGGGCGGGGAGCTGTTTTTT; cdr3_aa: CASSPRTSGGGGELFF
v_call: TRBV20-1; d_call: TRBD2; j_call: TRBJ2-2; clone_size: NA; cdr3_nt: TGCAGTGCTAGTCGGACTAGCGGAAACACCGGGGAGCTGTTTTTT; cdr3_aa: CSASRTSGNTGELFF
v_call: TRBV7-6; d_call: TRBD2; j_call: TRBJ2-7; clone_size: NA; cdr3_nt: TGTGCCAGCAGCTTAGGCCCGACTAGCGGGAGAGCAGGCTCCTACGAGCAGTACTTC; cdr3_aa: CASSLGPTSGRAGSYEQYF
v_call: TRBV5-1; d_call: TRBD1; j_call: TRBJ2-1; clone_size: NA; cdr3_nt: TGCGCCAGCAGCCCCACCGGGACAGTTTACAATGAGCAGTTCTTC; cdr3_aa: CASSPTGTVYNEQFF
v_call: TRBV28; d_call: TRBD1; j_call: TRBJ1-5; clone_size: NA; cdr3_nt: TGTGCCAGCACCACACAGGGGCAGCCCCAGCATTTT; cdr3_aa: CASTTQGQPQHF
v_call: TRBV29-1; d_call: NA; j_call: TRBJ2-3; clone_size: NA; cdr3_nt: TGCAGCGTTGGGTGGCGCACAGATACGCAGTATTTT; cdr3_aa: CSVGWRTDTQYF
v_call: TRBV4-1; d_call: NA; j_call: TRBJ2-1; clone_size: NA; cdr3_nt: TGCGCCAGCAGCACCCGACTAGAACCCTACAATGAGCAGTTCTTC; cdr3_aa: CASSTRLEPYNEQFF
v_call: TRBV18; d_call: TRBD1; j_call: TRBJ1-1; clone_size: NA; cdr3_nt: TGTGCCAGCTCACCGACAGACAGGGGTAGGATGAACACTGAAGCTTTCTTT; cdr3_aa: CASSPTDRGRMNTEAFF
v_call: TRBV14; d_call: NA; j_call: TRBJ1-1; clone_size: NA; cdr3_nt: TGTGCCAGCAGCCAAGGCCCGGGCACTGAAGCTTTCTTT; cdr3_aa: CASSQGPGTEAFF
v_call: TRBV5-1; d_call: NA; j_call: TRBJ2-5; clone_size: NA; cdr3_nt: TGCGCCAGCAATAGGGGCGGGGGCGCAGAGACCCAGTACTTC; cdr3_aa: CASNRGGGAETQYF
v_call: TRBV10-3; d_call: TRBD1; j_call: TRBJ1-2; clone_size: NA; cdr3_nt: TGTGCCATCAGAGACAGGGTTTCCCTTGGTGGCTACACCTTC; cdr3_aa: CAIRDRVSLGGYTF
v_call: TRBV5-1; d_call: TRBD1; j_call: TRBJ2-1; clone_size: NA; cdr3_nt: TGCGCCAGCAGCTCGACAGGGGGCGACCTATACAATGAGCAGTTCTTC; cdr3_aa: CASSSTGGDLYNEQFF
v_call: TRBV18; d_call: NA; j_call: TRBJ2-1; clone_size: NA; cdr3_nt: TGTGCCAGCTCACCACCAGCAGGGATCAATGAGCAGTTCTTC; cdr3_aa: CASSPPAGINEQFF
v_call: TRBV28; d_call: TRBD1; j_call: TRBJ2-7; clone_size: once; cdr3_nt: TGTGCCAGCAGCCCCGGGACAGGTACCTACGAGCAGTACTTC; cdr3_aa: CASSPGTGTYEQYF
v_call: TRBV6-5; d_call: NA; j_call: TRBJ1-4; clone_size: NA; cdr3_nt: TGTGCCAGCGTGCGGGGAAGCTGGGATGAAAAACTGTTTTTT; cdr3_aa: CASVRGSWDEKLFF
v_call: TRBV4-2; d_call: NA; j_call: TRBJ2-2; clone_size: NA; cdr3_nt: TGTGCCAGCGGCCAAGAGGGTAGCGGTCGGCCCGGGGAGCTGTTTTTT; cdr3_aa: CASGQEGSGRPGELFF
v_call: TRBV9; d_call: TRBD1; j_call: TRBJ1-4; clone_size: NA; cdr3_nt: TGTGCCAGCAGCGTCTCCGGGACAGGGGGGCATGAAAAACTGTTTTTT; cdr3_aa: CASSVSGTGGHEKLFF
v_call: TRBV5-5; d_call: NA; j_call: TRBJ1-2; clone_size: NA; cdr3_nt: TGTGCCAGCAGCTTAGCTGGACGGGGGGCTTATGGCTACACCTTC; cdr3_aa: CASSLAGRGAYGYTF
v_call: TRBV5-5; d_call: TRBD2; j_call: TRBJ2-7; clone_size: NA; cdr3_nt: TGTGCCAGCAGCTTGGTGGCTACTCGCGGGGGAGAGCAGTACTTC; cdr3_aa: CASSLVATRGGEQYF
v_call: TRBV3-1/TRBV3-2; d_call: TRBD2; j_call: TRBJ2-2; clone_size: NA; cdr3_nt: TGTGCCAGCAGCCAAGGCCTTCCGGGACTAGCGGGAGCAGGGGAGCTGTTTTTT; cdr3_aa: CASSQGLPGLAGAGELFF
v_call: TRBV25-1; d_call: NA; j_call: TRBJ1-4; clone_size: NA; cdr3_nt: TGTGCCAGCAGTGGGCTTGAAAAACTGTTTTTT; cdr3_aa: CASSGLEKLFF
v_call: TRBV30; d_call: TRBD1; j_call: TRBJ1-2; clone_size: once; cdr3_nt: TGTGCCTGGAGTTCTGCCCGAAACTCGCCGAGGACAGGGGTCGGTGGCTACACCTTC; cdr3_aa: CAWSSARNSPRTGVGGYTF
v_call: TRBV9; d_call: TRBD1; j_call: TRBJ1-4; clone_size: NA; cdr3_nt: TGTGCCAGCAGCGGCGGGACAGGGATTGAAAAACTGTTTTTT; cdr3_aa: CASSGGTGIEKLFF
v_call: TRBV27; d_call: TRBD2; j_call: TRBJ2-5; clone_size: NA; cdr3_nt: TGTGCCAGCAATAGGTCGGGAGGGGGGCTGGGGACCCAGTACTTC; cdr3_aa: CASNRSGGGLGTQYF
v_call: TRBV9; d_call: NA; j_call: TRBJ2-5; clone_size: few; cdr3_nt: TGTGCCAGCAGCGTAGAGGGGATCCGTGGGGAGACCCAGTACTTC; cdr3_aa: CASSVEGIRGETQYF
v_call: TRBV5-5; d_call: TRBD2; j_call: TRBJ2-1; clone_size: NA; cdr3_nt: TGTGCCAGCAGCCTACGAACCCCTCTAGCGGGAGGTGGGAATGAGCAGTTCTTC; cdr3_aa: CASSLRTPLAGGGNEQFF
v_call: TRBV7-2; d_call: TRBD1; j_call: TRBJ2-5; clone_size: NA; cdr3_nt: TGTGCCAGCAGCTTAGAGGGGACAGGGCTTCGGACCCAGTACTTC; cdr3_aa: CASSLEGTGLRTQYF
v_call: TRBV24-1; d_call: NA; j_call: TRBJ2-1; clone_size: once; cdr3_nt: TGTGCCCCTCACGGGAACCGAACTACCCTGGATGAGCAGTTCTTC; cdr3_aa: CAPHGNRTTLDEQFF
v_call: TRBV6-5; d_call: TRBD2; j_call: TRBJ2-3; clone_size: NA; cdr3_nt: TGTGCCAGCACCCCGGGGGGTAGCACAGATACGCAGTATTTT; cdr3_aa: CASTPGGSTDTQYF
v_call: TRBV18; d_call: TRBD1; j_call: TRBJ1-2; clone_size: NA; cdr3_nt: TGTGCCAGCTCCCCCGGGACAGGGGGCGACTATGGCTACACCTTC; cdr3_aa: CASSPGTGGDYGYTF
v_call: TRBV5-1; d_call: TRBD2; j_call: TRBJ2-2; clone_size: NA; cdr3_nt: TGCGCCAGCAGCTTCGGCGGACCGGGAGGACTCCACAGCGGCGGGGAGCTGTTTTTT; cdr3_aa: CASSFGGPGGLHSGGELFF
v_call: TRBV4-1; d_call: NA; j_call: TRBJ1-1; clone_size: few; cdr3_nt: TGCGCCAGCAGCCAAGTTCGGTCGGGTTTAGGGAACACTGAAGCTTTCTTT; cdr3_aa: CASSQVRSGLGNTEAFF
v_call: TRBV4-2; d_call: TRBD1; j_call: TRBJ2-7; clone_size: few; cdr3_nt: TGTGCCAGCAGCCAACGTGACAGGGACTCCTACGAGCAGTACTTC; cdr3_aa: CASSQRDRDSYEQYF
v_call: TRBV24-1; d_call: NA; j_call: TRBJ1-3; clone_size: NA; cdr3_nt: TGTGCCACCAGCTCGACACCGGGAAACACCATATATTTT; cdr3_aa: CATSSTPGNTIYF
v_call: TRBV27; d_call: TRBD1; j_call: TRBJ1-1; clone_size: NA; cdr3_nt: TGTGCCAGCAGTACCCTAGGGACAGGGGGGGAAGCTTTCTTT; cdr3_aa: CASSTLGTGGEAFF
v_call: TRBV10-1; d_call: NA; j_call: TRBJ2-3; clone_size: NA; cdr3_nt: TGCGCCAGCAGTGATACAGGGATGGTCCCAGATACGCAGTATTTT; cdr3_aa: CASSDTGMVPDTQYF
v_call: TRBV6-5; d_call: NA; j_call: TRBJ1-1; clone_size: NA; cdr3_nt: TGTGCCAGCAGCCGTCTAGAGGAGCGGGCTGAAGCTTTCTTT; cdr3_aa: CASSRLEERAEAFF
v_call: TRBV5-6; d_call: NA; j_call: TRBJ2-5; clone_size: once; cdr3_nt: TGTGCCAGCAGCTTCGCGGACATACAGAAGACCCAGTACTTC; cdr3_aa: CASSFADIQKTQYF
v_call: TRBV3-1/TRBV3-2; d_call: TRBD2; j_call: TRBJ2-7; clone_size: NA; cdr3_nt: TGTGCCAGCAGCCAAGAAGGACTAGTCGGGACCTACGAGCAGTACTTC; cdr3_aa: CASSQEGLVGTYEQYF
v_call: TRBV12-5; d_call: NA; j_call: TRBJ1-6; clone_size: NA; cdr3_nt: TGTGCTAGTGGGGTTAGCTCCTATAATTCACCCCTCCACTTT; cdr3_aa: CASGVSSYNSPLHF